This T cell receptor (beta chain) was documented in a study of OX40 agonist ivuxolimab in advanced cancers. The study, taken as a whole, reports: At doses 0.1 to 3.0 mg/kg, CD4+ and CD8+ clones expanded.

Between the trimmed V and J ends, which lost 0 bases and 0 bases, there was a span of 13 bases. Germline assignment: CDR1 SGHDT and CDR2 YYEEEE. CDR3 size: 16 residues. Here immunoSEQ multiplex PCR was the method, and the copy in TCRdb shows in-frame clones only, minus some. Here the sample spans about 64,000 clones, over 75% being singletons. A remark on this clone: The antigen is not known.

This material consisted of CD4+ or CD8+ T cells sorted from blood, taken in a trial of the OX40 agonist ivuxolimab. This clonotype was sampled from an adult with an advanced solid tumor such as melanoma, head and neck, liver or kidney cancer. The chain links TRBV5-6 to TRBJ2-7; D perhaps matches TRBD2 (6 bases). This CDR3 is CASSLDGEEGSYEQYF. The DNA of the CDR3 is TGTGCCAGCAGCTTGGACGGCGAGGAGGGCTCCTACGAGCAGTACTTC.